This entry is about one TCR beta chain. As yet, its antigen is unknown. Using immunoSEQ multiplex PCR, the repertoire was profiled, and TCRdb retains in-frame clones only, with some absent. This sample yields 12,000 or so clones, of which roughly 85% are seen a single time; less than 40% belongs to the top ten. CDR3 size: 14 residues. V lost 3 bases and J lost 0, with 8 bases in between. CDR1 and CDR2 (germline): ENHRY, SYGVKD. This entry belongs to a study of PD-1 blockade in classical Hodgkin lymphoma. Whole-study results and caveats: Prior therapy or disease activity may underlie the repertoire differences, whose causes remain undefined. Patients who initiated nivolumab within 1 year of ASCT were excluded.

All trial patients relapsed after autologous stem cell transplantation. The sample consisted of peripheral blood mononuclear cells (PBMCs), taken at baseline. The genes are TRBV10-3 and TRBJ1-1; D uncertain. The clonotype comes from a human donor with classical Hodgkin lymphoma. CDR3 coding DNA: TGTGCCATCAGTGAACACGACATGAACACTGAAGCTTTCTTT. It encodes CAISEHDMNTEAFF.